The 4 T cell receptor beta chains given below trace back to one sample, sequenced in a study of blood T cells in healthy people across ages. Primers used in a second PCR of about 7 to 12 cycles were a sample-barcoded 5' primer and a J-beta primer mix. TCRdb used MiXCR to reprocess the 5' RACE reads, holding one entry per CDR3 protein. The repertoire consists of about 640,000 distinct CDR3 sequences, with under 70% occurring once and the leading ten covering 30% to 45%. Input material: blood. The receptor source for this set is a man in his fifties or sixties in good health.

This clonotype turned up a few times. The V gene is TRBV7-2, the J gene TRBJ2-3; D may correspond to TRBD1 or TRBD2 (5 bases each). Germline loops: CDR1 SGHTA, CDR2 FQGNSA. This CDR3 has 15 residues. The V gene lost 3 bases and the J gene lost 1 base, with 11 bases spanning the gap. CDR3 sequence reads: CASSFFRGRTDTQYF. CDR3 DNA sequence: TGTGCCAGCAGCTTTTTCCGGGGCCGCACAGATACGCAGTATTTT.

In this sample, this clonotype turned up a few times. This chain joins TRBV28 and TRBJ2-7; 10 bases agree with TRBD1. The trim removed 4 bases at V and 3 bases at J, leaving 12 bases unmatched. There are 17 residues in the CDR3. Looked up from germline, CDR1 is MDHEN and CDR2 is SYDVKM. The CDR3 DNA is TGTGCCAGCAGTTCAGCCCATGACAGGGGGCGCTACTACGAGCAGTACTTC. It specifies CASSSAHDRGRYYEQYF.

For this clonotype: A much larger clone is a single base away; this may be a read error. The CDR3 loop is CASSERDSTGADTQYF. CDR3 coding DNA: TGTGCCAGCAGTGAAAGGGACAGTACCGGCGCAGATACGCAGTATTTT. The V gene is TRBV6-4, the J gene TRBJ2-3; 7 bases agree with TRBD1. The trim removed 3 bases at V and 4 bases at J, leaving 10 bases unmatched. This CDR3 region has 16 residues. The germline V gene has CDR1 MRHNA and CDR2 SNTAGT.

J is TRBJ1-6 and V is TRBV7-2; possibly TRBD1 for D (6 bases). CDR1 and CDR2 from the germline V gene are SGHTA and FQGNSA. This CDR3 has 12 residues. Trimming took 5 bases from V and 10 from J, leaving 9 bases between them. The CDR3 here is CASSRGLSPLHF. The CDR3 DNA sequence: TGTGCCAGCAGCCGGGGGCTCTCACCCCTCCACTTT.